The clone carrying this T cell receptor beta chain was counted between two and nine times. Its antigen is unidentified. Every isolated RNA sample was fully reverse transcribed, so sequencing captured expressed TCRB transcripts. Profiled with immunoSEQ multiplex PCR; TCRdb holds only in-frame clones, not every one. The sample lists 140,000 or so clones; about 13% were seen once. This sample was taken from a study of beta chain features in type 1 diabetes. Notes on the study in general: High-TCR-expressing cells could be over-represented by cDNA sequencing. Although PCR might favor shorter templates, it would do so equally in patients and controls. HLA influence on TCRB rearrangement stayed unresolved here. TCRB CDR3 length was moderately but significantly reduced in all four CD4+ subsets of Type 1 diabetes patients.

CDR1 SGHAT and CDR2 FQNNGV come from the germline V gene. The length of the CDR3 is 14 residues. The germline V and J ends were trimmed by 5 bases and 3 bases, with 14 bases remaining between them. This chain uses TRBV11-2 with TRBJ2-7; tentative D call: TRBD1 (6 bases). This clonotype was sampled from a young man with type 1 diabetes. What was sequenced was central memory CD4+ T cells from blood. The CDR3 reads CASSPRTVRYEQYF. CDR3 coding DNA: TGTGCCAGCAGCCCGCGGACAGTGCGCTACGAGCAGTACTTC.